This TCR beta chain appears in the sequencing data of a study of cytomegalovirus exposure and HLA in healthy donors. Across the study: A data release that came early held roughly 85 million unique TCRs from HLA-typed donors. Study findings and constraints: Further analysis was carried out later, and it showed several of the most significant clusters appearing linked to common viral pathogens. When analyzed later, a missense DCLRE1C variant was found to be linked to TCR beta V- and J-gene trimming.

Donors consisted of healthy bone marrow donors. The CDR3 sequence is 15 residues long. Trimming cost V 1 base and J 3 bases, with 11 bases left between them. Germline V gene lookup returns CDR1 SGHKS and CDR2 YYEKEE (reference sequence). Researchers ran the PCR with 60 Vbeta and 13 Jbeta primers. TCRdb's copy holds only in-frame clones and misses some; the assay was immunoSEQ multiplex PCR. Of 150,000 to 200,000 clones detected, about 77% appear once; the ten largest clones hold 2.5% to 3%. Details on this clone: The antigen is unknown.

Input material: PBMCs. The rearrangement uses TRBV5-5 and TRBJ1-5; D is possibly TRBD1 (5 bases). The sequence derives from a female donor in good health and CMV-seronegative. The chain's CDR3 is CASSLRGRDNQPQHF. The CDR3 DNA is TGTGCCAGCAGCTTGCGAGGCAGGGACAATCAGCCCCAGCATTTT.